Included here is one T cell receptor (beta chain) sequence, with context. Antigen specificity is unknown. These data belong to a study of cytomegalovirus exposure and HLA in healthy donors. Use of 60 Vbeta and 13 Jbeta primers characterized the PCR. Authors' methods: An analysis that came later counted some 81 million unique TCR beta chains, around 10 million shared. Using immunoSEQ multiplex PCR, the repertoire was profiled, and TCRdb retains in-frame clones only, with some absent. The D gene and trimming were derived from the DNA, and the V and J assignments and clone size from that table. The sample holds some 130,000 clones; approximately 77% are singletons and the top ten take more than 1.1%. J gave up 6 bases and V 5 bases, and 9 bases lay outside the gene matches. From germline, CDR1 is MDHEN and CDR2 SYDVKM. CDR3 length: 15 residues. Points from the study as a whole: Available immune exposure information was restricted to CMV serostatus only. There were some public TCRs occurring in many donors, but most TCR sequences were rare. It emerged from a later analysis that several of the most significant clusters appeared to be linked to common viral pathogens.

The sequence was obtained from a woman between 35 and 50 years old in good health and CMV-seronegative. The chain uses TRBV28 and TRBJ1-4, with 7 bases aligning to TRBD1. Sequencing input: PBMCs. The DNA for the CDR3 is TGTGCCAGCAGTCCACCAGGGGGAGGAGATGAAAAACTGTTTTTT. This encodes CASSPPGGGDEKLFF.